These T cell receptor beta chains were read from a single sample in a study of vaccination and CD4 T cells after COVID-19. TCRdb processed the PCR reads anew with MiXCR; each CDR3 protein has one entry. The sample lists approximately 12,000 distinct CDR3 sequences; around 60% were seen once. These receptors have no identified antigens. The specimen sequenced was CD4+ T cells from blood, cultured in vitro. These receptor sequences come from a human donor who had recovered from COVID-19. The CDR3 runs from the conserved cysteine through the conserved F or W. The order of the fields is D gene, V gene, CDR3 protein. D genes are given only for firm matches.

- TRBV28 CASIGGDGLGKEYF
- TRBV30 CAWSVQGGQPQHF
TRBD1 TRBV20-1 CSARSYRGDIQYF
- TRBV20-1 CSARVAGSNQPQHF
TRBD2 TRBV20-1 CSANSRQTLAGGPYNEQFF
TRBD2 TRBV19 CASSATSGWSEQFF
- TRBV20-1 CSARRGVSGGQYF
TRBD1 TRBV20-1 CSAKTGTGAYGYTF
- TRBV11-2 CASSFRSVRSYGYTF
- TRBV6-1 CASSTFRVGAYEQYF
- TRBV6-2/TRBV6-3 CASALGGRNQPQHF
- TRBV6-2/TRBV6-3 CASSTDEHYEQYF
- TRBV6-1 CASSQQGGQPQHF
- TRBV3-1 CASSQDNGGGQPQHF
TRBD1 TRBV6-1 CASWTGFSNQPQHF
TRBD1 TRBV19 CARRRTGGSGNTIYF
- TRBV20-1 CSARRRGGETQYF
- TRBV12-3/TRBV12-4 CASSFSPTSGSHGYTF
- TRBV11-2 CASSYLRGRGEQFF
- TRBV6-5 CASSSSQVAYNSPLHF
- TRBV15 CATSRGASENIQYF
- TRBV27 CASSLSIQAGGYTF
TRBD2 TRBV7-9 CASSFLAGNGETQYF
- TRBV7-2 CASSLETGNTIYF
- TRBV7-6 CASSSGGRRPGEQYF
- TRBV4-1 CASSQDNRVNYGYTF
- TRBV2 CASGATVYGYTF
TRBD1 TRBV6-1 CASTGKGQGTDTQYF
- TRBV20-1 CSARVTTNEQFF
- TRBV5-1 CASSLGPGNTEAFF
TRBD1 TRBV15 CATSGSRTGEAFF
- TRBV7-3 CASSYPGGELFF
- TRBV24-1 CATSERQAYGYTF
- TRBV27 CASPLRGTKNQPQHF
- TRBV15 CATSTYDNNEQFF
TRBD1 TRBV12-3/TRBV12-4 CASSFQGARGYTF
- TRBV30 CAWSGSGGYTF
- TRBV10-3 CATGAGDWDTQYF
- TRBV5-4 CASSLGGPGNSPLHF
TRBD1 TRBV7-2 CASSTTWDSYEQYF
- TRBV6-4 CASEVNTNTGELFF
- TRBV6-1 CASRGGGGDTQYF
- TRBV20-1 CSAPRPLSEAFF
- TRBV21-1 CASSKGYTEAFF
- TRBV2 CASSIQDYEQYF